This record looks at one TCR beta chain sequence and its context. No antigen is known for it. Using immunoSEQ multiplex PCR, the repertoire was profiled, and TCRdb retains in-frame clones only, with some absent. This sample has 30,000 to 45,000 clones, with more than 85% found just once. This entry belongs to a study of OX40 agonist ivuxolimab in advanced cancers. Study background: Three patients, one with hepatocellular carcinoma and two with cutaneous melanoma, achieved partial responses.

Study-wide results and limits: Expanded clones tended on average to be more numerous among CD8+ T cells than CD4+.

With baseline, cycle 4 day 1, and cycle 7 day 1 as timepoints, blood was sampled. This sequence was found in an adult with an advanced solid tumor such as melanoma, head and neck, liver or kidney cancer. The sample here was CD4+ or CD8+ T cells sorted from blood, taken in a trial of the OX40 agonist ivuxolimab.

CDR3 sequence reads: CASSLGSRAGYTF. Written as DNA, the CDR3 is TGTGCCAGCAGCTTAGGATCAAGGGCCGGCTACACCTTC. V usage is TRBV7-8 and J usage is TRBJ1-2; D is undetermined. Germline V gives CDR1 SGHVS, CDR2 FQNEAQ. V shed 1 base and J shed 8 bases, with 11 bases lying between them. The CDR3 runs 13 residues.